The present T cell receptor beta chain was sequenced within a study of T cells in Graves' hyperthyroidism and ophthalmopathy. This clonotype was seen many times. The antigen remains unidentified. General observations from the study: The model anticipated ophthalmopathy a median about 7 months pre-onset.

CDR1 is LGHDT and CDR2 is YNNKEL in the germline V gene (reference sequence). This CDR3 region has 14 residues. V dropped 1 base and J dropped 1 base, with 7 bases sitting between them. TCR beta CDR3 regions were amplified from RNA. With the HTBI primer set, the TCR CDR3 went through a first round of RT-PCR. MiXCR was run by TCRdb on the multiplex PCR reads, yielding one entry per CDR3 protein. The sample shows 500,000 to 650,000 distinct CDR3 sequences, approximately 15% of them seen only once. The chain is built from TRBV3-1 and TRBJ1-1; no definite D call. The TCR was taken from a woman aged 45-65 years with Graves' ophthalmopathy. The sample taken for sequencing was blood. The CDR3 spells CASSQGSQNTEAFF. The CDR3 DNA sequence: TGTGCCAGCAGCCAAGGTTCGCAGAACACTGAAGCTTTCTTT.